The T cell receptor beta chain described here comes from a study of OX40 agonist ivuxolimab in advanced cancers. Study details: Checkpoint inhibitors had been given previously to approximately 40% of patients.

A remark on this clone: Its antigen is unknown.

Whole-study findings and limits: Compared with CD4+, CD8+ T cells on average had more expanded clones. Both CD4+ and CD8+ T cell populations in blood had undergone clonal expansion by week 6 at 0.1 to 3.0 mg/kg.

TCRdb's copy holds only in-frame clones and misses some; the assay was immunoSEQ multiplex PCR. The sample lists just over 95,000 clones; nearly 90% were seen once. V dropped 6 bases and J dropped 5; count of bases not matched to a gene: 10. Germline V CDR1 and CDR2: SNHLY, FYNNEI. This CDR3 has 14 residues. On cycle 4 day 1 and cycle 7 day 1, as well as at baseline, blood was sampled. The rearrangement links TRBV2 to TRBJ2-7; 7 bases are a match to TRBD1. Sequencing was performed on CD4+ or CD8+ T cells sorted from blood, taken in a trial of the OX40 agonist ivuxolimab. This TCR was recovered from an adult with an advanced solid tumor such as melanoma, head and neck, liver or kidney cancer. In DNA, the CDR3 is TGTGCCAGCAGAACGATGACAGGGAAGGACGAGCAGTACTTC. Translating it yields CASRTMTGKDEQYF.